The 26 T cell receptor beta chains below all came from one sample that was sequenced in a study of shared clonotypes between healthy human individuals. The data were produced by immunoSEQ multiplex PCR, yet TCRdb's version contains in-frame clones alone and is incomplete. The data hold over a million clones, with 78% observed a single time. The sequencing input was memory CD4+ T cells from PBMCs. The subset denotes: CD45RA-negative fraction. The origin of the receptors is a man aged 18 to 29 in good health. Some clones in this sample may be carry-over from other donors' samples.

As concerns this clone: Other DNA sequences within the sample encode an identical CDR3. The chain combines TRBV4-2 with TRBJ1-5; D unclear. Germline V gene lookup returns CDR1 LGHNA and CDR2 YNFKEQ. The CDR3 contains 13 residues. The V gene lost 1 base and the J gene lost 4 bases, with 5 bases spanning the gap. CDR3 in amino acids: CASSQGRNQPQHF. The CDR3 DNA is TGTGCCAGCAGCCAAGGTCGGAATCAGCCCCAGCATTTT.

This chain uses TRBV29-1 with TRBJ2-1; D is unclear. V was clipped by 5 bases and J by 1 base, with 9 bases between them. This CDR3 spans 13 amino acids. Per the germline V gene, CDR1 is SQVTM and CDR2 is ANQGSEA. CDR3 sequence reads: CSVWAVSYNEQFF. The CDR3 coding sequence is TGCAGCGTTTGGGCTGTATCCTACAATGAGCAGTTCTTC.

The V gene is TRBV28, the J gene TRBJ1-5, with D perhaps TRBD1 (6 bases). With 6 bases removed from V and 0 bases from J, the gap between germline ends came to 15 bases. CDR1 is MDHEN and CDR2 is SYDVKM in the germline V gene. CDR3 length equals 16 residues. The CDR3 bases are TGTGCCAGCAGCCCCCCGACAGGAAATAGCAATCAGCCCCAGCATTTT. Translation: CASSPPTGNSNQPQHF.

The chain couples TRBV7-2 to TRBJ2-5; D gene ambiguous. The germline gives CDR1 SGHTA, CDR2 FQGNSA. The CDR3 is made up of 11 amino acids. V was trimmed by 5 bases and J by 5 bases, leaving 6 bases between them. The CDR3 nucleotides are TGTGCCAGCAGCCCCGTGGAGACCCAGTACTTC. This gives the protein CASSPVETQYF.

V and J are TRBV5-1 and TRBJ2-7; no clear D gene. Germline V gives CDR1 SGHRS, CDR2 YFSETQ. This CDR3 comprises 13 residues. V lost 3 bases, J lost 1 base, and 8 bases lay in between. The CDR3 sequence: CASSSDPSYEQYF. The CDR3 DNA reads as TGCGCCAGCAGCTCAGACCCATCCTACGAGCAGTACTTC.

The rearrangement joins TRBV4-3 to TRBJ2-7; 11 nucleotides line up with TRBD2. The CDR3 runs to 17 residues. Germline V gives CDR1 LGHNA, CDR2 YSLEER. After removal of 0 bases from V and 4 bases from J, the junction contained 8 bases not matched to a gene. This chain's CDR3 is CASSQDGTSGSLYEQYF. As DNA, the CDR3 is TGCGCCAGCAGCCAAGATGGCACTAGCGGGAGTCTATACGAGCAGTACTTC.

CDR3 nucleotide sequence: TGTGCCAGCAGTTTAGCCCGGGGGTGGGATGAAAAACTGTTTTTT. Translation gives CASSLARGWDEKLFF. The rearrangement joins TRBV28 to TRBJ1-4; D perhaps matches TRBD1 (5 bases). V was cut by 2 bases and J by 6 bases, with 13 bases left in between. The CDR3 contains 15 residues. Germline CDR1 MDHEN, CDR2 SYDVKM.

The J gene is TRBJ2-3, the V gene TRBV27, with 8 positions matching TRBD1. J lost 4 bases, V lost 6 bases, and 12 bases had no gene match. This CDR3 has 16 amino acids. Per the germline V gene, CDR1 is MNHEY and CDR2 is SMNVEV (reference sequence). CDR3 region: CASRTYSGGAADTQYF. The CDR3, as DNA: TGTGCCAGCAGGACCTATTCAGGGGGCGCGGCAGATACGCAGTATTTT.

V and J are TRBV7-3 and TRBJ1-5; D is uncertain. V lost 5 bases and J 6 bases, leaving 23 bases between the germline ends. The germline gives CDR1 SGHTA, CDR2 FQGTGA. The CDR3 spans 17 residues. The CDR3 reads CASSAIGLRAIGQPQHF. In DNA form, the CDR3 reads TGTGCCAGCAGCGCTATCGGCTTGAGGGCGATTGGTCAGCCCCAGCATTTT.

In its sample, this clone was seen a few times. The identical CDR3 is also encoded by other nucleotide sequences in the sample. The V and J genes are TRBV2 and TRBJ2-5, with 11 bases fitting TRBD1. In germline, CDR1 is SNHLY, CDR2 FYNNEI. The CDR3 is 14 residues long. V lost 6 bases to trimming and J lost 5 bases; unmatched junction nucleotides: 5. Here the CDR3 reads CASRGDRGWETQYF. The CDR3 DNA is TGTGCCAGCAGGGGGGACAGGGGGTGGGAGACCCAGTACTTC. The variable domain in full, completed from reference TRBV2 and TRBJ2-5, reads EPEVTQTPSHQVTQMGQEVILRCVPISNHLYFYWYRQILGQKVEFLVSFYNNEISEKSEIFDDQFSVERPDGSNFTLKIRSTKLEDSAMYFCASRGDRGWETQYFGPGTRLLVL.

This clone was detected only a few times. This rearrangement joins TRBV19 to TRBJ1-5, with D perhaps TRBD1 (5 bases). The CDR3 is 13 amino acids. Germline CDR1 and CDR2: LNHDA and SQIVND (reference sequence). V dropped 4 bases and J dropped 4 bases, with 8 bases sitting between them. The CDR3 coding sequence is TGTGCCAGTAGTAGCGAGGGGAATCAGCCCCAGCATTTT. It translates to CASSSEGNQPQHF.

V is TRBV6-6 and J is TRBJ2-1, with D possibly matching TRBD1 (5 bases). The CDR3 spans 11 residues. CDR1 is MNHNY and CDR2 is SVGAGI in the germline V gene (reference sequence). V shed 5 bases and J shed 15 bases, with 14 bases lying between them. In DNA form, the CDR3 reads TGTGCCAGCAGTATGGGGCCCTCAGGGTTCTTC. This codes for CASSMGPSGFF.

The chain couples TRBV13 to TRBJ2-7; perhaps TRBD1 as D (6 bases). CDR3 length equals 14 residues. Germline V gene sequence: CDR1 PRHDT, CDR2 FYEKMQ (reference sequence). V gave up 1 base and J gave up 6 bases, with 13 bases separating them. The CDR3 here is CASSLALHRVEQYF. The CDR3 DNA follows: TGTGCCAGCAGCTTAGCTCTACACAGGGTCGAGCAGTACTTC. Drawing the rest from reference TRBV13 and TRBJ2-7, the complete variable domain is AAGVIQSPRHLIKEKRETATLKCYPIPRHDTVYWYQQGPGQDPQFLISFYEKMQSDKGSIPDRFSAQQFSDYHSELNMSSLELGDSALYFCASSLALHRVEQYFGPGTRLTVT.

The chain joins TRBV5-1 to TRBJ2-7; D is perhaps TRBD1 (5 bases). The CDR3 loop spans 14 amino acids. Trimming removed 4 bases from V and 0 bases from J, with 11 bases in between. The V gene's germline CDR1 is SGHRS and CDR2 YFSETQ. CDR3 nucleotides: TGCGCCAGCAGCCCGGACACCCACTCCTACGAGCAGTACTTC. Its translation: CASSPDTHSYEQYF.

The chain carries TRBV30 and TRBJ2-1; TRBD2 aligns across 15 bases. This CDR3 has 19 amino acids. V was pared by 2 bases and J by 0 bases, with 8 bases of the junction left unmatched. CDR1 is GTSNPN, CDR2 SVGIG, per germline (reference sequence). CDR3 bases: TGTGCCTGGAGTACCCTCGGACTAGCGGGGGGGGTCTCCTACAATGAGCAGTTCTTC. This translates into CAWSTLGLAGGVSYNEQFF.

This clone was seen once. The chain links TRBV5-1 to TRBJ2-2, with no clear D. The CDR3 length is 14 residues. The germline V gene has CDR1 SGHRS and CDR2 YFSETQ. V was pared by 4 bases and J by 5 bases, with 12 bases between. The CDR3 reads CASSTQVQTGELFF. In DNA, the CDR3 is TGCGCCAGCAGCACCCAGGTCCAAACCGGGGAGCTGTTTTTT.

The chain links TRBV6-6 to TRBJ2-5; 8 bases fit TRBD2. Germline V gives CDR1 MNHNY, CDR2 SVGAGI (reference sequence). This CDR3 comprises 13 residues. The ends lost 6 bases at V and 4 bases at J; junction bases unmatched: 4. In nucleotides, the CDR3 is TGTGCCAGCAGAGACGGGGGGGGAGAGACCCAGTACTTC. It specifies CASRDGGGETQYF.

The chain has TRBV6-1 and TRBJ2-7, with D tentatively TRBD1 or TRBD2 (5 bases each). The CDR3 extends over 15 amino acids. V was clipped by 2 bases and J by 1 base, with 12 bases between them. Germline assignment: CDR1 MNHNS and CDR2 SASEGT. The CDR3 sequence: CASSELSGSSYEQYF. Here the CDR3 DNA reads TGTGCCAGCAGTGAATTGTCAGGGAGTTCCTACGAGCAGTACTTC.

The rearrangement links TRBV7-8 to TRBJ2-1; perhaps TRBD2 as D (6 bases). Between the trimmed V and J ends, which lost 3 bases and 11 bases, there was a span of 14 bases. The CDR3 is made up of 13 amino acids. Germline V gene data show CDR1 as SGHVS and CDR2 as FQNEAQ. The CDR3 nucleotides read TGTGCCAGCAGCTTTCTTATAGCGGTAAAGCAGTTCTTC. Its protein product is CASSFLIAVKQFF.

V is TRBV7-2 and J is TRBJ2-1; TRBD2 might be the D (5 bases). V was clipped by 3 bases and J by 7 bases, with 13 bases between them. This CDR3 has 14 amino acids. Germline lookup yields CDR1 SGHTA and CDR2 FQGNSA. Here the CDR3 reads CASSLGLAKNEQFF. CDR3 nucleotides: TGTGCCAGCAGCTTGGGCCTAGCCAAGAATGAGCAGTTCTTC.

This clone was found once. The chain is built from TRBV2 and TRBJ2-7; D tentatively fits TRBD1 or TRBD2 (5 bases each). Germline V gene lookup returns CDR1 SNHLY and CDR2 FYNNEI. The CDR3 has 12 amino acids. V was pared by 5 bases and J by 4 bases, with 9 bases between. In DNA form, the CDR3 reads TGTGCCAGCAGTAGGGACGGTTACGAGCAGTACTTC. This gives the protein CASSRDGYEQYF.

V is TRBV27 and J is TRBJ1-1; D possibly corresponds to TRBD1 (6 bases). The germline V gene encodes CDR1 MNHEY and CDR2 SMNVEV (reference sequence). With 6 bases removed from V and 5 bases from J, the gap between germline ends came to 22 bases. The length of the CDR3 is 16 residues. CDR3 residues: CASSTTDWRGGTEAFF. The CDR3 DNA reads TGTGCCAGCAGCACCACCGATTGGAGGGGGGGAACTGAAGCTTTCTTT.

This chain joins TRBV5-6 and TRBJ2-2; 12 nucleotides line up with TRBD2. The CDR3 loop spans 15 amino acids. Germline assignment: CDR1 SGHDT and CDR2 YYEEEE. The junction had 3 bases not matched to a gene; V was cut back by 5 bases and J by 4 bases. The chain's CDR3 is CASRRLAGVTGELFF. Written as DNA, the CDR3 is TGTGCCAGCAGAAGACTAGCGGGAGTCACCGGGGAGCTGTTTTTT. Complete variable domain (other parts from reference TRBV5-6 and TRBJ2-2): DAGVTQSPTHLIKTRGQQVTLRCSPKSGHDTVSWYQQALGQGPQFIFQYYEEEERQRGNFPDRFSGHQFPNYSSELNVNALLLGDSALYLCASRRLAGVTGELFFGEGSRLTVL.

This rearrangement joins TRBV5-1 to TRBJ2-1, with TRBD2 matching over 8 bases. Germline V lookup: CDR1 SGHRS, CDR2 YFSETQ. The CDR3 has 14 amino acids. V lost 0 bases and J lost 8; bases outside the gene matches: 4. The CDR3 region is CASSLVAGRDEQFF. The CDR3 DNA sequence: TGCGCCAGCAGCTTGGTAGCGGGAAGAGATGAGCAGTTCTTC. Based on the CDR3 plus reference TRBV5-1 and TRBJ2-1, the full variable domain is KAGVTQTPRYLIKTRGQQVTLSCSPISGHRSVSWYQQTPGQGLQFLFEYFSETQRNKGNFPGRFSGRQFSNSRSEMNVSTLELGDSALYLCASSLVAGRDEQFFGPGTRLTVL.

This clone was seen ten or more times. Other nucleotide sequences from this sample produce the same CDR3. The CDR3 region has the DNA TGTGCCAGCAGCACCGGGACCGCACCCGGGGAGCTGTTTTTT. Translated, it gives CASSTGTAPGELFF. The V and J genes are TRBV5-6 and TRBJ2-2, with D tentatively TRBD1 or TRBD2 (5 bases each). Trimming shortened V by 4 bases and J by 6 bases, and 13 bases separated the two germline ends. The V gene's germline CDR1 is SGHDT and CDR2 YYEEEE. The CDR3 sequence is 14 residues long.

The chain uses TRBV18 and TRBJ2-5; the D gene is possibly TRBD2 (6 bases). V was pared by 0 bases and J by 4 bases, with 12 bases between. The CDR3 consists of 15 residues. Per the germline V gene, CDR1 is KGHSH and CDR2 is LQKENI. CDR3 coding DNA: TGTGCCAGCTCACCACCGAGCGGGCAGAGAGAGACCCAGTACTTC. Translation gives CASSPPSGQRETQYF.